A selection of T cell receptor beta chains follows, all from one sample in a study of shared clonotypes between healthy human individuals. Method: immunoSEQ multiplex PCR; TCRdb's copy keeps in-frame clones and lacks some. The profile shows about 2.1 million clones, around 95% of them singletons. Sample: naive CD8+ T cells from PBMCs. Every receptor here comes from a man between 18 and 35 years old in good health. Some clones in this sample may be carry-over from other donors' samples. CDR3s leave out the opening cysteine and the closing phenylalanine or tryptophan. Fields, in order: clone size, J gene, V gene, CDR3 protein. Where a row states a size, it is once, few, many or the class of an expanded clone; other rows omit it.

clone_size: -; j_call: TRBJ2-7; v_call: TRBV6-5; cdr3_aa: ASSYGQGLGEQY
clone_size: once; j_call: TRBJ2-2; v_call: TRBV27; cdr3_aa: ASSFRSVDTGELF
clone_size: -; j_call: TRBJ2-7; v_call: TRBV11-2; cdr3_aa: ASSLEGIPTYEQY
clone_size: -; j_call: TRBJ2-6; v_call: TRBV9; cdr3_aa: ASSVLAGGSPSANVLT
clone_size: once; j_call: TRBJ1-1; v_call: TRBV25-1; cdr3_aa: ASSLRDVTEAF
clone_size: -; j_call: TRBJ2-1; v_call: TRBV11-2; cdr3_aa: ASVRWGDNEQF
clone_size: once; j_call: TRBJ1-1; v_call: TRBV9; cdr3_aa: ASSKWTGQTEAF
clone_size: -; j_call: TRBJ2-5; v_call: TRBV1; cdr3_aa: TSSQSKLGSETQY
clone_size: -; j_call: TRBJ1-1; v_call: TRBV27; cdr3_aa: ASSWGGANTEAF
clone_size: -; j_call: TRBJ2-7; v_call: TRBV7-9; cdr3_aa: ASSRRTGTYEQY
clone_size: once; j_call: TRBJ2-5; v_call: TRBV28; cdr3_aa: ASSSEHRAQETQY
clone_size: few; j_call: TRBJ1-1; v_call: TRBV30; cdr3_aa: AWSRDRATEAF
clone_size: -; j_call: TRBJ2-1; v_call: TRBV7-9; cdr3_aa: ASSTLAFSTYNEQF
clone_size: -; j_call: TRBJ1-1; v_call: TRBV4-3; cdr3_aa: ASSQRGKMNTEAF
clone_size: once; j_call: TRBJ1-2; v_call: TRBV7-9; cdr3_aa: ASSFPIGTSRDGYT
clone_size: once; j_call: TRBJ2-7; v_call: TRBV28; cdr3_aa: ASRIGRGPYEQY
clone_size: -; j_call: TRBJ1-2; v_call: TRBV30; cdr3_aa: AWRPDIRYYGYT
clone_size: -; j_call: TRBJ2-7; v_call: TRBV27; cdr3_aa: ASSEGQGISYEQY
clone_size: -; j_call: TRBJ2-7; v_call: TRBV5-1; cdr3_aa: ASSLEGQPYEQY
clone_size: -; j_call: TRBJ2-3; v_call: TRBV5-4; cdr3_aa: ASSWDRGLGDTQY
clone_size: -; j_call: TRBJ1-5; v_call: TRBV28; cdr3_aa: ASSFSRGQPQH
clone_size: -; j_call: TRBJ2-2; v_call: TRBV27; cdr3_aa: ASSYRTGELF
clone_size: -; j_call: TRBJ2-7; v_call: TRBV28; cdr3_aa: ASSLPGTAKEQY
clone_size: -; j_call: TRBJ1-5; v_call: TRBV19; cdr3_aa: ASSILFRDNARNQPQH
clone_size: -; j_call: TRBJ1-1; v_call: TRBV4-2; cdr3_aa: ASSHQVSEAF
clone_size: -; j_call: TRBJ1-1; v_call: TRBV7-9; cdr3_aa: ASSSGSEYTEAF
clone_size: -; j_call: TRBJ1-2; v_call: TRBV28; cdr3_aa: ASTTLARTGANYGYT
clone_size: -; j_call: TRBJ2-5; v_call: TRBV28; cdr3_aa: ASSAGVVPFETQY
clone_size: -; j_call: TRBJ2-1; v_call: TRBV14; cdr3_aa: ASSHRVGEQF
clone_size: -; j_call: TRBJ2-7; v_call: TRBV7-9; cdr3_aa: ASSPGRAYEQY
clone_size: -; j_call: TRBJ1-2; v_call: TRBV5-1; cdr3_aa: ASSQTVNYGYT
clone_size: -; j_call: TRBJ2-3; v_call: TRBV15; cdr3_aa: ATSRSTDRSTDTQY
clone_size: -; j_call: TRBJ2-7; v_call: TRBV27; cdr3_aa: ASRGDREYYEQY
clone_size: -; j_call: TRBJ2-2; v_call: TRBV9; cdr3_aa: ASSAYPGTTTGELF